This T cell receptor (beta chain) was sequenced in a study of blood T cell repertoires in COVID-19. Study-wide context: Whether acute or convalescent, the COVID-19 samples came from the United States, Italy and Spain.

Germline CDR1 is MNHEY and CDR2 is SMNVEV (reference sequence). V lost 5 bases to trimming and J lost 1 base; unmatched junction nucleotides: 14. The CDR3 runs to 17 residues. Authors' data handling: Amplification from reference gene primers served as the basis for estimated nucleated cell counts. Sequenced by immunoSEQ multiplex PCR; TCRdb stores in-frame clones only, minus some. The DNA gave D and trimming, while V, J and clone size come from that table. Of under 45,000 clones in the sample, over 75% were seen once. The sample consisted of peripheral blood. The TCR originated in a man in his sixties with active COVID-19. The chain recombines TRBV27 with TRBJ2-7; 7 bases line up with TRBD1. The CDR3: CASSPLRQGLMSYEQYF. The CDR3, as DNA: TGTGCCAGCAGTCCACTACGACAGGGCCTCATGTCCTACGAGCAGTACTTC.